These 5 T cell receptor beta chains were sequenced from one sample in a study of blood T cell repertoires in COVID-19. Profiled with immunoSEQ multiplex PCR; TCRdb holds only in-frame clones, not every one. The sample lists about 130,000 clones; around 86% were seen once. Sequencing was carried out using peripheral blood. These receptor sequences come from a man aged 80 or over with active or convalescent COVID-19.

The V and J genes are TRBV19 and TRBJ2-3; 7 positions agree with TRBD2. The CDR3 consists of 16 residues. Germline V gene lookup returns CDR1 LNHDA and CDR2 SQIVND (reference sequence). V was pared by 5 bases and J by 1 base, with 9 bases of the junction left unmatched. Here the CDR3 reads CASSFPAGSGTDTQYF. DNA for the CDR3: TGTGCCAGTAGTTTTCCAGCGGGGAGCGGCACAGATACGCAGTATTTT.

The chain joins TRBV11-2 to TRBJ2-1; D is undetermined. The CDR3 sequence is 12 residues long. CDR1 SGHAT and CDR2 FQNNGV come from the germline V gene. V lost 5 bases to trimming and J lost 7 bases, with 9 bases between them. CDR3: CASSPLVNEQFF. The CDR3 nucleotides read TGTGCCAGCAGCCCCTTAGTTAATGAGCAGTTCTTC.

The CDR3 spells CATSRDRGTTIYF. CDR3 sequence (DNA): TGTGCCACCAGCAGAGATAGGGGAACAACCATATATTTT. This rearrangement joins TRBV15 to TRBJ1-3; D is possibly TRBD1 (5 bases). CDR1 and CDR2 (germline): LNHNV, YYDKDF (reference sequence). Trimming took 0 bases from V and 10 from J, leaving 10 bases between them. The length of the CDR3 is 13 residues.

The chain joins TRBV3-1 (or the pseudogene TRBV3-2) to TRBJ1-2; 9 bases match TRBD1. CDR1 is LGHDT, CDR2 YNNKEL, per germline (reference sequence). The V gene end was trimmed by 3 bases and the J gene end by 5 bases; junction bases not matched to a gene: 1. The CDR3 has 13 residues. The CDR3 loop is CASSHDRGYGYTF. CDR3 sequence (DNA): TGTGCCAGCAGCCACGACAGGGGGTATGGCTACACCTTC.

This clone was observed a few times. The CDR3 loop is CASSLEVRGGYTF. CDR3 DNA: TGTGCCAGCAGCTTGGAGGTCCGGGGTGGCTACACCTTC. This chain links TRBV5-8 with TRBJ1-2; the D is unclear. V was trimmed by 0 bases and J by 7 bases, leaving 10 bases between them. This CDR3 has 13 residues. CDR1 is SGHTS and CDR2 is YDEGEE in the germline V gene. The variable domain in full, with the rest retrieved from reference TRBV5-8 and TRBJ1-2, is EAGVTQSPTHLIKTRGQQATLRCSPISGHTSVYWYQQALGLGLQFLLWYDEGEERNRGNFPPRFSGRQFPNYSSELNVNALELEDSALYLCASSLEVRGGYTFGSGTRLTVV.